This T cell receptor (beta chain) was sequenced during a study of cytomegalovirus exposure and HLA in healthy donors. Germline lookup yields CDR1 SGHAT and CDR2 FQNNGV. CDR3 size: 13 residues. V gave up 1 base and J gave up 3 bases, with 7 bases separating them. Measured with immunoSEQ multiplex PCR; TCRdb has only the in-frame clones, and not every one. Among about 300,000 clones listed, 88% were seen once. The sequence was collected from a woman in her late teens or twenties in good health and CMV-seronegative. Sequencing was performed on PBMCs. The chain combines TRBV11-2 with TRBJ2-7; D remains ambiguous. The CDR3, as DNA: TGTGCCAGCAGCTTAGGACTCAACTACGAGCAGTACTTC. This codes for CASSLGLNYEQYF.